What follows are 21 T cell receptor beta chains derived from one specimen sequenced in a study of cytomegalovirus exposure and HLA in healthy donors. PCR involved 60 Vbeta and 13 Jbeta primers. TCRdb's copy holds only in-frame clones and misses some; the assay was immunoSEQ multiplex PCR. The table lists 95,000 to 150,000 clones, 77% of them singletons, with around 13% in the top ten. Sequencing was carried out using PBMCs. These receptors were collected from a woman aged 40 to 49 in good health and CMV-seropositive.

The rearrangement uses TRBV2 and TRBJ1-3; D gene uncertain. The CDR3 runs to 14 residues. Germline V gives CDR1 SNHLY, CDR2 FYNNEI. The ends were cut back, 8 bases at V and 1 base at J, with 12 bases in the middle. In DNA form, the CDR3 reads TGTGCCAGCTTTGACCCCGGGTCTGGAAACACCATATATTTT. Amino acids: CASFDPGSGNTIYF.

The rearrangement joins TRBV9 to TRBJ1-3; D not certain. CDR3 length equals 16 residues. Deletions cut 4 bases from V and 3 bases from J, with 17 bases between. Germline V lookup: CDR1 SGDLS, CDR2 YYNGEE. Here the CDR3 reads CASSQSRYGFGNTIYF. The CDR3 bases are TGTGCCAGCAGCCAGAGTAGGTACGGGTTTGGAAACACCATATATTTT.

V is TRBV28 and J is TRBJ1-1, with D possibly TRBD1 on 6 matching bases. The CDR3 has 12 amino acids. The V gene lost 7 bases and the J gene lost 4 bases, with 10 bases spanning the gap. Germline V gene data show CDR1 as MDHEN and CDR2 as SYDVKM. CDR3 in DNA: TGTGCCAGCACAGGGGCTTCCACTGAAGCTTTCTTT. Its translation: CASTGASTEAFF. Variable domain in full (rest from reference TRBV28 and TRBJ1-1): DVKVTQSSRYLVKRTGEKVFLECVQDMDHENMFWYRQDPGLGLRLIYFSYDVKMKEKGDIPEGYSVSREKKERFSLILESASTNQTSMYLCASTGASTEAFFGQGTRLTVV.

This clone was detected once. V is TRBV20-1 and J is TRBJ2-7; no definite D call. The V end lost 3 bases, the J end lost 6 bases, and 6 bases lay between the germline ends. Germline V CDR1 and CDR2: DFQATT, SNEGSKA (reference sequence). This CDR3 is built from 10 residues. The CDR3 nucleotides are TGCAGTGCTAGCTATGGCGAGCAGTACTTC. Translated, it gives CSASYGEQYF.

The count of this clone is one. The V and J genes are TRBV19 and TRBJ2-1, with D hard to call. The germline CDR1 and CDR2 sequences are LNHDA and SQIVND (reference sequence). CDR3 length equals 14 residues. V lost 7 bases, J lost 4 bases, and 14 bases lay in between. The CDR3 reads CASKGSVWYNEQFF. The CDR3 DNA is TGTGCCAGTAAAGGCAGCGTTTGGTACAATGAGCAGTTCTTC.

This clone was found a few times. CDR3 DNA sequence: TGCGCCAGCAGCCATGTACAGGGGAAGCAGTACTTC. Its protein product is CASSHVQGKQYF. The genes are TRBV4-1 and TRBJ2-7; 7 bases match TRBD1. With V trimmed by 3 bases and J by 8 bases, 4 bases remained unmatched. The germline gives CDR1 MGHRA, CDR2 YSYEKL. There are 12 residues in the CDR3.

The chain uses TRBV2 and TRBJ2-1; 16 bases fit TRBD2. The trim removed 4 bases at V and 6 bases at J, leaving 12 bases unmatched. This CDR3 spans 19 amino acids. The germline CDR1 and CDR2 sequences are SNHLY and FYNNEI. The CDR3 here is CASSGGGLAGGRGGNEQFF. The CDR3 coding sequence is TGTGCCAGCAGTGGGGGGGGACTAGCGGGAGGGCGTGGGGGCAATGAGCAGTTCTTC.

CDR3 protein: CASTGHRLNTEAFF. DNA for the CDR3: TGTGCCAGTACCGGACACCGTTTAAACACTGAAGCTTTCTTT. The J gene is TRBJ1-1, the V gene TRBV19; D is perhaps TRBD1 (5 bases). CDR3 length equals 14 residues. V was trimmed by 7 bases and J by 2 bases, leaving 14 bases between them. Germline-derived CDR1 and CDR2 are LNHDA and SQIVND (reference sequence).

This clone was observed a single time. V gene TRBV5-1 combines with J gene TRBJ1-2, with D tentatively TRBD1 (5 bases). Trimming left V 0 bases short and J 7 bases short, with 10 bases between. Germline V gene data show CDR1 as SGHRS and CDR2 as YFSETQ. The CDR3 loop spans 13 amino acids. DNA for the CDR3: TGCGCCAGCAGCTTGGCCGGGGGGGGTGGCTACACCTTC. It encodes CASSLAGGGGYTF.

The chain has TRBV28 and TRBJ2-1; 15 positions match TRBD2. Germline V gives CDR1 MDHEN, CDR2 SYDVKM. V dropped 6 bases and J dropped 9; count of bases not matched to a gene: 12. CDR3 length: 17 amino acids. The CDR3 reads CASSPSNMGLAGGEQFF. The CDR3 DNA reads as TGTGCCAGCAGCCCCTCCAACATGGGACTAGCGGGAGGTGAGCAGTTCTTC.

This chain uses TRBV6-1 with TRBJ1-1; 10 bases are a match to TRBD1. The V and J ends lost 4 bases and 0 bases, in that order; junction bases with no gene match: 8. This CDR3 spans 17 amino acids. The germline V gene has CDR1 MNHNS and CDR2 SASEGT. This CDR3 reads CASSVETGGLLNTEAFF. As DNA, the CDR3 is TGTGCCAGCAGTGTAGAGACAGGGGGCCTTCTGAACACTGAAGCTTTCTTT.

The V gene is TRBV29-1, the J gene TRBJ2-3; 9 bases align to TRBD1. This CDR3 region has 12 residues. CDR1 and CDR2 (germline): SQVTM, ANQGSEA. The V and J ends lost 6 bases and 6 bases, in that order; junction bases with no gene match: 4. CDR3 residues: CSVGTGSDTQYF. In DNA form, the CDR3 reads TGCAGCGTGGGGACAGGGTCCGATACGCAGTATTTT.

CDR3 loop: CSVEEGRGYTF. Written as DNA, the CDR3 is TGCAGCGTTGAGGAGGGTCGCGGCTACACCTTC. This sequence joins TRBV29-1 and TRBJ1-2; D call uncertain. V was clipped by 3 bases and J by 8 bases, with 10 bases between them. The germline V gene has CDR1 SQVTM and CDR2 ANQGSEA. This CDR3 has 11 amino acids.

The CDR3 region is CASSEPDRGCNQPQHF. The CDR3 nucleotides read TGTGCCAGCAGTGAACCGGACAGGGGGTGCAATCAGCCCCAGCATTTT. The chain has TRBV25-1 and TRBJ1-5; 10 bases fit TRBD1. Germline V lookup: CDR1 MGHDK, CDR2 SYGVNS. The junction had 3 bases not matched to a gene; V was cut back by 2 bases and J by 2 bases. The CDR3 has 16 residues.

The chain recombines TRBV14 with TRBJ1-3; no reliable D call. The length of the CDR3 is 17 residues. Germline CDR1 is SGHDN and CDR2 is FVKESK. The ends were cut back, 0 bases at V and 0 bases at J, with 12 bases in the middle. The CDR3 DNA follows: TGTGCCAGCAGCCAAGATCTCCCGTGGAGCTCTGGAAACACCATATATTTT. Translating it yields CASSQDLPWSSGNTIYF.

The chain is built from TRBV19 and TRBJ2-7, with D possibly matching TRBD1 (5 bases). The CDR3 consists of 15 residues. V was clipped by 3 bases and J by 6 bases, with 18 bases between them. CDR1 and CDR2 (germline): LNHDA, SQIVND (reference sequence). CDR3 amino acids: CASSIAARVTSEQYF. CDR3 nucleotides: TGTGCCAGTAGTATCGCCGCCAGGGTAACCTCCGAGCAGTACTTC.

V is TRBV7-6 and J is TRBJ2-5, with 8 bases matching TRBD1. CDR3 length: 15 amino acids. V was clipped by 5 bases and J by 4 bases; unmatched bases: 9. The germline V gene has CDR1 SGHVS and CDR2 FNYEAQ. The CDR3 reads CASSTNSGGGETQYF. The CDR3 bases are TGTGCCAGCAGCACCAATTCAGGGGGCGGAGAGACCCAGTACTTC.

The V call is TRBV6-6, the J call TRBJ1-4; 9 bases agree with TRBD1. Germline V gene lookup returns CDR1 MNHNY and CDR2 SVGAGI (reference sequence). Unmatched junction bases numbered 11, after V lost 4 bases and J lost 8 bases. The CDR3 contains 16 residues. The CDR3 loop is CASSLLPGQGGEKLFF. DNA for the CDR3: TGTGCCAGCAGTTTGCTCCCGGGACAGGGAGGGGAAAAACTGTTTTTT.

Concerning this clone: At one boundary the junction diverges from the germline segment, which might be a read error. This chain joins TRBV29-1 and TRBJ1-1, with D hard to call. Germline V CDR1 and CDR2: SQVTM, ANQGSEA. The CDR3 has 9 amino acids. The CDR3 is CSVEDRREF. The CDR3 nucleotides read TGCAGCGTTGAAGATCGAAGAGAATTT.

This clone has more than one count but fewer than ten. The chain recombines TRBV5-6 with TRBJ1-1; D unresolved. Germline CDR1 reads SGHDT; CDR2 reads YYEEEE. The CDR3 sequence is 16 residues long. Trimming removed 5 bases at V and 2 bases at J, with 19 bases between. The CDR3 DNA follows: TGTGCCAGCAGTTGGGCGAGAGGGAACGAAAACACTGAAGCTTTCTTT. This translates into CASSWARGNENTEAFF.

The V and J genes are TRBV4-1 and TRBJ2-1; D possibly corresponds to TRBD2 (6 bases). Trimming left V 1 base short and J 4 bases short, with 14 bases between. This CDR3 is built from 16 residues. CDR1 is MGHRA and CDR2 is YSYEKL in the germline V gene. In nucleotides, the CDR3 is TGCGCCAGCAGCCAAGCGGACGGGGCGGGGTACAATGAGCAGTTCTTC. Translated: CASSQADGAGYNEQFF.